This T cell receptor (beta chain) was identified in a study of cytomegalovirus exposure and HLA in healthy donors. Regarding the study as a whole: The listing of 150 to 200 TCR beta chains classed them as cytomegalovirus-associated. A few V segments could not be told apart, such as TRBV6-2 and TRBV6-3, and were left out.

The germline gives CDR1 SGHRS, CDR2 YFSETQ. Germline trimming cut 1 base from V and 2 bases from J; bases unmatched to any gene: 3. There are 14 residues in the CDR3. The primer mix had 60 Vbeta and 13 Jbeta primers. Produced via immunoSEQ multiplex PCR; TCRdb's table is partial and in-frame only. The table records some 200,000 clones, over 65% of them present only once. Worth noting for this clone: The antigen is not known.

The chain recombines TRBV5-1 with TRBJ2-7, with 7 bases lining up with TRBD2. The clonotype originates from an older woman in good health and CMV-seropositive. Sequenced input: PBMCs. The CDR3 loop is CASSLSSGPYEQYF. The CDR3 bases are TGCGCCAGCAGCTTGTCTAGCGGCCCCTACGAGCAGTACTTC.